The entry below describes one TCR beta chain. This sample was taken from a study of radiation and T cells in renal cell carcinoma. The time point here: baseline pretreatment blood. Regarding treatment: 15 Gy SBRT to primary tumor, nephrectomy 4 weeks later. Measured with immunoSEQ multiplex PCR; TCRdb has only the in-frame clones, and not every one. The sample shows 130,000 or so clones, roughly 83% of them seen only once. The CDR3 length is 13 residues. Germline CDR1 and CDR2: SGHDT and YYEEEE. The V and J ends lost 1 base and 5 bases respectively, with 8 bases between them. V is TRBV5-6 and J is TRBJ2-3; perhaps TRBD1 as D (5 bases). The TCR sequence derives from a woman between 45 and 60 years old with renal cell carcinoma. Material: blood, obtained from a patient whose treatment included radiotherapy and nephrectomy. Written as DNA, the CDR3 is TGTGCCAGCAGCTTGTCAAGGGGAGATACGCAGTATTTT. Translated: CASSLSRGDTQYF.